This T cell receptor beta chain was captured in a study of response to subunit inactivated influenza vaccine. Study-wide results and limits: The authors proposed limited new T cell recruitment per seasonal influenza vaccination.

MiXCR, applied by TCRdb to the RT-PCR reads, yields one record per CDR3 protein. The data contain 450,000 to 500,000 distinct CDR3 sequences, roughly 9.7% of them singletons. Germline CDR1 and CDR2: MDHEN and SYDVKM. The CDR3 has 12 amino acids. With 2 bases removed from V and 6 bases from J, the gap between germline ends came to 8 bases. This clonotype turned up a few times. Its target is unknown. This receptor was taken from a man over 45 who received an inactivated influenza vaccine. The chain uses TRBV28 and TRBJ2-7; D unclear. The material sequenced was PBMCs from blood, taken more than 35 days after vaccination. The CDR3 bases are TGTGCCAGCAGTTTAAGGAGTAGCGAGCAGTACTTC. This gives the protein CASSLRSSEQYF.